One and the same sample provided the 10 T cell receptor beta chains below, sequenced in a study of Graves' ophthalmopathy and Graves' hyperthyroidism. Researchers took RNA transcripts and amplified TCR beta CDR3 regions from them. The first-round RT-PCR employed HTBI primers together with the Qiagen OneStep RT-PCR kit. A multiplex PCR was then performed as the second round. One entry per CDR3 protein results from TCRdb running MiXCR on the multiplex PCR reads. This table has about 400,000 distinct CDR3 sequences, 15% to 17% appearing once. The sample was peripheral blood. All receptors come from a woman between 18 and 29 years old with stable Graves' hyperthyroidism.

This clonotype was recorded many times. V gene TRBV19 combines with J gene TRBJ1-5; TRBD1 aligns across 8 bases. The CDR3 sequence is 16 residues long. Germline V gene lookup returns CDR1 LNHDA and CDR2 SQIVND (reference sequence). With V trimmed by 5 bases and J by 2 bases, 8 bases remained unmatched. The CDR3 spells CASSGPGTGRNQPQHF. The CDR3 coding sequence is TGTGCCAGTAGTGGACCCGGGACAGGACGCAATCAGCCCCAGCATTTT.

This clonotype has a count of ten or more. This rearrangement joins TRBV2 to TRBJ2-6; the D is unclear. V was pared by 8 bases and J by 4 bases, with 3 bases between. This CDR3 is built from 11 residues. Germline CDR1 and CDR2: SNHLY and FYNNEI. The CDR3 sequence: CASLGANVLTF. The CDR3 coding sequence is TGTGCCAGCCTGGGGGCCAACGTCCTGACTTTC.

This clonotype was seen ten or more times. The rearrangement links TRBV7-6 to TRBJ2-5; D call uncertain. V lost 1 base to trimming and J lost 5 bases, with 11 bases between them. The CDR3 totals 14 residues. CDR1 and CDR2 (germline): SGHVS, FNYEAQ. CDR3 region: CASSLGGLGETQYF. The CDR3 DNA is TGTGCCAGCAGCTTAGGGGGTTTGGGCGAGACCCAGTACTTC.

This clonotype was detected many times. V usage is TRBV9 and J usage is TRBJ2-7; D perhaps matches TRBD1 (6 bases). CDR1 is SGDLS, CDR2 YYNGEE, per germline. This CDR3 has 15 residues. V was clipped by 4 bases and J by 3 bases, with 17 bases between them. The CDR3 is CASSPEPTGIYEQYF. The CDR3 DNA reads TGTGCCAGCAGCCCCGAACCCACAGGGATCTACGAGCAGTACTTC.

This clonotype appeared a few times. V and J are TRBV5-1 and TRBJ2-5; possibly TRBD1 for D (6 bases). This CDR3 has 14 amino acids. V gave up 4 bases and J gave up 4 bases, with 14 bases separating them. Germline CDR1 is SGHRS and CDR2 is YFSETQ. The CDR3 spells CASSPGQSGETQYF. The CDR3 DNA reads TGCGCCAGCAGCCCCGGACAGAGTGGAGAGACCCAGTACTTC. The full variable domain, rest sourced from reference TRBV5-1 and TRBJ2-5, is KAGVTQTPRYLIKTRGQQVTLSCSPISGHRSVSWYQQTPGQGLQFLFEYFSETQRNKGNFPGRFSGRQFSNSRSEMNVSTLELGDSALYLCASSPGQSGETQYFGPGTRLLVL.

J is TRBJ2-5 and V is TRBV6-1, with 9 bases fitting TRBD2. This CDR3 spans 16 amino acids. Germline values: CDR1 MNHNS, CDR2 SASEGT. V lost 1 base, J lost 4 bases, and 7 bases stayed unmatched. Here the CDR3 DNA reads TGTGCCAGCAGTGAAGAGGCGGGGGGGAGAGGAGAGACCCAGTACTTC. Amino acid sequence: CASSEEAGGRGETQYF.

This clonotype was observed many times. The V gene is TRBV9, the J gene TRBJ1-5, with 9 bases identical to TRBD1. This CDR3 has 15 residues. Germline values: CDR1 SGDLS, CDR2 YYNGEE. Trimming took 3 bases from V and 9 from J; bases not matched to a gene: 10. CDR3 nucleotides: TGTGCCAGCAGCGCCGATGGGACAGGGAGCTCGCCCCAGCATTTT. Its translation is CASSADGTGSSPQHF. Complete variable domain (other parts from reference TRBV9 and TRBJ1-5): DSGVTQTPKHLITATGQRVTLRCSPRSGDLSVYWYQQSLDQGLQFLIQYYNGEERAKGNILERFSAQQFPDLHSELNLSSLELGDSALYFCASSADGTGSSPQHFGDGTRLSIL.

This clonotype was recorded many times. The chain links TRBV7-3 to TRBJ2-7; tentatively, D is TRBD2 (5 bases). V lost 3 bases and J 6 bases, leaving 9 bases between the germline ends. From germline, CDR1 is SGHTA and CDR2 FQGTGA. The CDR3 is 12 amino acids. CDR3 nucleotides: TGTGCCAGCAGCTTTGAGGGTTCCGAGCAGTACTTC. It encodes CASSFEGSEQYF.

This clonotype showed up many times. The junction departs from the called germline gene at one end, perhaps through a read error. The chain links TRBV24-1 to TRBJ1-3; D is uncertain. Germline CDR1 is KGHDR and CDR2 is SFDVKD. The CDR3 totals 14 residues. CDR3 nucleotides: TGTGCCATCAGTGATCCTCTATATGGAAACACCATATATTTT. Translation: CAISDPLYGNTIYF.

This clonotype came up many times. This chain links TRBV15 with TRBJ2-7; TRBD2 might be the D (5 bases). The CDR3 has 13 residues. Germline V CDR1 and CDR2: LNHNV, YYDKDF (reference sequence). V lost 0 bases to trimming and J lost 3 bases, with 6 bases between them. The CDR3: CATSRERGYEQYF. For the CDR3, the DNA is TGTGCCACCAGCAGAGAACGGGGCTACGAGCAGTACTTC.